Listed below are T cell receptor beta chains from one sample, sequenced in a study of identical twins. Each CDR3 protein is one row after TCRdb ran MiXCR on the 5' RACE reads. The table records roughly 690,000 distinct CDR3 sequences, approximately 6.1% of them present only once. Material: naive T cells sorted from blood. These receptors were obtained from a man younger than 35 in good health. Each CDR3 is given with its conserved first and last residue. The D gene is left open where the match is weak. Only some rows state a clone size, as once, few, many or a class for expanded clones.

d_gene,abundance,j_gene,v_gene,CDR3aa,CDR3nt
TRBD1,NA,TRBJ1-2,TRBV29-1,CSVGPGQGINYGYTF,TGCAGCGTTGGACCGGGACAGGGAATAAACTATGGCTACACCTTC
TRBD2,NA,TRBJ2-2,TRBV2,CASSEGLAGELFF,TGTGCCAGCAGTGAGGGACTAGCCGGGGAGCTGTTTTTT
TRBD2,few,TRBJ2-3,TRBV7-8,CASSIQAGARDTQYF,TGTGCCAGCAGCATCCAAGCGGGAGCCAGGGATACGCAGTATTTT
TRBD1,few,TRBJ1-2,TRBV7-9,CASSPGGASGYTF,TGTGCCAGCAGCCCAGGGGGCGCGAGTGGCTACACCTTC
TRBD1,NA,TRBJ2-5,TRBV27,CASSYRQGGWETQYF,TGTGCCAGCAGTTACAGACAGGGTGGGTGGGAGACCCAGTACTTC
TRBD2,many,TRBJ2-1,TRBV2,CASSEGAASGYEQFF,TGTGCCAGCAGTGAAGGTGCAGCTAGCGGATATGAGCAGTTCTTC
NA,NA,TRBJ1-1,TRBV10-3,CATAWTGENTEAFF,TGTGCCACGGCCTGGACGGGGGAGAACACTGAAGCTTTCTTT
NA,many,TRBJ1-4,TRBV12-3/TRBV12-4,CASSSAGTLNEKLFF,TGTGCCAGCAGTTCCGCCGGGACACTGAATGAAAAACTGTTTTTT
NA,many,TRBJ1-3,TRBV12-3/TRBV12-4,CASSLGSHSGNTIYF,TGTGCCAGCAGTTTAGGGAGTCACTCTGGAAACACCATATATTTT
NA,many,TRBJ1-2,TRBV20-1,CSASGQNYGYTF,TGCAGTGCTAGTGGCCAAAACTATGGCTACACCTTC
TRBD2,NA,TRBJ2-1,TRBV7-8,CASSPPGGGDEQFF,TGTGCCAGCAGCCCACCGGGAGGGGGTGATGAGCAGTTCTTC